This entry lists 23 T cell receptor beta chains sequenced from one sample in a study of cytomegalovirus exposure and HLA in healthy donors. Primers: 60 Vbeta forward and 13 Jbeta reverse. TCRdb's copy holds only in-frame clones and misses some; the assay was immunoSEQ multiplex PCR. The sample gives roughly 200,000 clones, around 77% of which show up once; 2% to 2.5% is in the top ten. Sequenced sample: PBMCs. These receptors were collected from a man in his 60s in good health and CMV-seronegative.

This clone was observed a single time. The chain joins TRBV19 to TRBJ2-3; 8 positions agree with TRBD1. From germline, CDR1 is LNHDA and CDR2 SQIVND (reference sequence). The CDR3 sequence is 14 residues long. V dropped 4 bases and J dropped 3; count of bases not matched to a gene: 3. The CDR3 protein is CASSTTGGTDTQYF. CDR3 in DNA: TGTGCCAGTAGTACAACAGGGGGGACAGATACGCAGTATTTT.

This clone came up a few times. This chain connects TRBV19 to TRBJ1-1, with TRBD1 as a possible D gene (5 bases). Trimming cost V 3 bases and J 0 bases, with 14 bases left between them. There are 16 residues in the CDR3. Germline lookup yields CDR1 LNHDA and CDR2 SQIVND (reference sequence). The CDR3 region is CASSIPQDGLNTEAFF. The CDR3 nucleotides read TGTGCCAGTAGTATCCCACAGGACGGGTTGAACACTGAAGCTTTCTTT.

The chain recombines TRBV4-3 with TRBJ2-1; TRBD2 agrees at 12 bases. The CDR3 is 17 amino acids. Trimming at V came to 1 base and at J to 4 bases, leaving 5 bases not matched to a gene. Germline CDR1 is LGHNA and CDR2 is YSLEER. The chain's CDR3 is CASSQVHLAGGYNEQFF. The DNA for the CDR3 is TGCGCCAGCAGCCAAGTCCACCTAGCGGGAGGGTACAATGAGCAGTTCTTC.

The chain uses TRBV5-1 and TRBJ2-1; possible D gene TRBD1, 6 bases. Germline V gene data show CDR1 as SGHRS and CDR2 as YFSETQ. The ends were cut back, 0 bases at V and 6 bases at J, with 16 bases in the middle. There are 16 residues in the CDR3. CDR3 protein: CASSLDLGAQSNEQFF. Here the CDR3 DNA reads TGCGCCAGCAGCTTGGATCTGGGGGCGCAGAGCAATGAGCAGTTCTTC.

The table lists this clone with many counts. The rearrangement links TRBV7-6 to TRBJ2-3, with a tentative D call TRBD1 (6 bases). CDR1 and CDR2 (germline): SGHVS, FNYEAQ. V shed 5 bases and J shed 0 bases, with 12 bases lying between them. The CDR3 loop spans 15 amino acids. The CDR3 is CASSLGQYSTDTQYF. DNA for the CDR3: TGTGCCAGCAGCCTCGGACAGTATAGCACAGATACGCAGTATTTT.

The chain uses TRBV21-1 and TRBJ2-2; the table names TRBD1, a call not compared with the DNA. TRBV21-1 is noted as a pseudogene. The CDR3 sequence is 17 residues long. The CDR3 DNA reads TGTGCCAGCAGCAAAGTTAGGGGGGACAGGGCCACCGGGGAGCTGTTTTTT. It is translated as CASSKVRGDRATGELFF.

This clone turned up a few times. This chain joins TRBV9 and TRBJ2-4; 12 bases are a match to TRBD2. CDR1 and CDR2 from the germline V gene are SGDLS and YYNGEE. This CDR3 has 18 amino acids. With 0 bases clipped from V and 0 bases from J, the junction kept 4 bases outside the gene matches. CDR3 sequence reads: CASSVGLAGVQAKNIQYF. The DNA of the CDR3 is TGTGCCAGCAGCGTAGGACTAGCGGGGGTTCAAGCCAAAAACATTCAGTACTTC.

The chain recombines TRBV6-1 with TRBJ1-2; D uncertain. Trimming took off 3 bases at V and 0 bases at J, with 14 bases between the two ends. Germline assignment: CDR1 MNHNS and CDR2 SASEGT. The CDR3 sequence is 16 residues long. The CDR3 DNA sequence: TGTGCCAGCAGTGAGGTGGCCCGGGATACTAACTATGGCTACACCTTC. Amino acid sequence: CASSEVARDTNYGYTF.

The chain recombines TRBV5-8 with TRBJ2-5; TRBD1 is a possible D gene (6 bases). The CDR3 spans 15 residues. V lost 0 bases to trimming and J lost 5 bases, with 14 bases between them. Germline V gene lookup returns CDR1 SGHTS and CDR2 YDEGEE. As DNA, the CDR3 is TGTGCCAGCAGCTTGGGGCGACAGGAAAGGGAGACCCAGTACTTC. The encoded protein is CASSLGRQERETQYF.

The V call is TRBV29-1, the J call TRBJ2-1, with D tentatively TRBD2 (5 bases). The CDR3 spans 14 residues. Germline V gene data show CDR1 as SQVTM and CDR2 as ANQGSEA. V was cut by 7 bases and J by 3 bases, with 16 bases left in between. The DNA of the CDR3 is TGCAGCGCCCGGTTCGCGGGCAACTACAATGAGCAGTTCTTC. Its protein product is CSARFAGNYNEQFF.

This chain uses TRBV10-2 with TRBJ1-2; TRBD1 agrees at 8 bases. The V gene's germline CDR1 is WSHSY and CDR2 SAAADI. The CDR3 extends over 14 amino acids. Germline trimming cut 2 bases from V and 4 bases from J; bases unmatched to any gene: 3. In DNA, the CDR3 is TGCGCCAGCAGTGAGGTTGACAGGGGCTATGGCTACACCTTC. This gives the protein CASSEVDRGYGYTF.

This chain connects TRBV5-6 to TRBJ2-5, with 10 nucleotides matching TRBD1. Judging by the DNA end, TRBJ2-7 fits better; the J call may be wrong. CDR3 size: 14 residues. Germline assignment: CDR1 SGHDT and CDR2 YYEEEE. CDR3 region: CASSQTGGLYEQYF. CDR3 nucleotides: TGTGCCAGCAGCCAGACAGGGGGCTTGTACGAGCAGTACTTC.

This clone was detected a few times. The rearrangement joins TRBV15 to TRBJ2-3, with D perhaps matching TRBD1 (5 bases). V lost 9 bases and J lost 2, with 18 bases in between. Germline CDR1 is LNHNV and CDR2 is YYDKDF (reference sequence). This CDR3 has 15 residues. This CDR3 is CATTPSRQITDTQYF. In nucleotides, the CDR3 is TGTGCCACGACCCCGTCCAGACAGATCACAGATACGCAGTATTTT.

The table lists this clone with a count of one. This sequence joins TRBV7-9 and TRBJ2-5; TRBD2 matches 7 bases. The germline gives CDR1 SEHNR, CDR2 FQNEAQ (reference sequence). CDR3 length equals 18 residues. V shed 1 base, J shed 2 bases, and the junction held 13 bases outside the gene matches. CDR3 region: CASSLGSRASGAQETQYF. DNA of the CDR3: TGTGCCAGCAGCTTAGGGTCCAGGGCTAGCGGCGCTCAAGAGACCCAGTACTTC.

V is TRBV10-2 and J is TRBJ2-7; 8 positions match TRBD2. With V trimmed by 5 bases and J by 2 bases, 17 bases remained unmatched. This CDR3 spans 18 amino acids. CDR1 WSHSY and CDR2 SAAADI come from the germline V gene. This CDR3 is CASSLAPFGTRTPYEQYF. In DNA form, the CDR3 reads TGCGCCAGCAGTTTAGCTCCCTTTGGGACTAGAACACCCTACGAGCAGTACTTC.

This clone was counted a few times. This chain joins TRBV7-9 and TRBJ1-4, with 10 bases aligning to TRBD1. The CDR3 is 18 residues long. Trimming cost V 1 base and J 7 bases; bases outside gene matches: 12. Germline V lookup: CDR1 SEHNR, CDR2 FQNEAQ (reference sequence). CDR3 loop: CASSLDSRTGGLSEKLFF. CDR3 DNA sequence: TGTGCCAGCAGCTTAGATTCGCGGACAGGGGGTTTGAGTGAAAAACTGTTTTTT.

The chain couples TRBV15 to TRBJ2-7, with TRBD1 matching 7 bases. There are 15 residues in the CDR3. CDR1 LNHNV and CDR2 YYDKDF come from the germline V gene (reference sequence). Trimming removed 2 bases from V and 7 bases from J; junction bases left unmatched: 11. The chain's CDR3 is CATSRLKQGPGEQYF. The CDR3 DNA follows: TGTGCCACCAGCAGACTTAAACAGGGGCCGGGGGAGCAGTACTTC.

The gene calls are TRBV9 and TRBJ2-3; 7 positions match TRBD1. V shed 3 bases, J shed 1 base, and the junction held 8 bases outside the gene matches. Germline CDR1 is SGDLS and CDR2 is YYNGEE. The CDR3 sequence is 16 residues long. CDR3: CASSARQGGGTDTQYF. In nucleotides, the CDR3 is TGTGCCAGCAGCGCTCGACAGGGTGGGGGCACAGATACGCAGTATTTT. The whole variable domain, remainder taken from reference TRBV9 and TRBJ2-3, is DSGVTQTPKHLITATGQRVTLRCSPRSGDLSVYWYQQSLDQGLQFLIQYYNGEERAKGNILERFSAQQFPDLHSELNLSSLELGDSALYFCASSARQGGGTDTQYFGPGTRLTVL.

The CDR3 protein is CASSNQDRGRVQYF. CDR3 bases: TGTGCCAGTAGCAACCAGGACAGGGGGAGGGTGCAGTACTTC. The rearrangement joins TRBV19 to TRBJ2-7, with 10 bases lining up with TRBD1. This CDR3 is built from 14 residues. Germline lookup yields CDR1 LNHDA and CDR2 SQIVND (reference sequence). Losses at the gene ends were 6 bases for V and 9 bases for J; bases not matched to a gene: 11.

The V call is TRBV5-1, the J call TRBJ1-1; 8 bases match TRBD1. The length of the CDR3 is 16 residues. The V and J ends lost 0 bases and 5 bases, in that order; junction bases with no gene match: 9. In germline, CDR1 is SGHRS, CDR2 YFSETQ. CDR3 sequence: CASSLAPGQGRTEAFF. CDR3 sequence (DNA): TGCGCCAGCAGCTTGGCCCCAGGACAGGGAAGAACTGAAGCTTTCTTT.

This sequence joins TRBV7-8 and TRBJ2-2; D perhaps matches TRBD1 (6 bases). Germline CDR1 is SGHVS and CDR2 is FQNEAQ. Between the trimmed V and J ends, which lost 5 bases and 1 base, there was a span of 14 bases. The CDR3 has 16 residues. CDR3 in amino acids: CASSPDPGQNTGELFF. For the CDR3, the DNA is TGTGCCAGCAGCCCCGATCCGGGACAGAACACCGGGGAGCTGTTTTTT.

This clone was seen only a few times. The rearrangement links TRBV27 to TRBJ2-2; 9 nucleotides agree with TRBD1. Germline trimming cut 8 bases from V and 4 bases from J; bases unmatched to any gene: 8. Germline loops: CDR1 MNHEY, CDR2 SMNVEV (reference sequence). There are 15 residues in the CDR3. The CDR3 sequence: CASRRGTGFTGELFF. The CDR3 DNA is TGTGCCAGCCGGCGGGGGACAGGGTTCACCGGGGAGCTGTTTTTT.

The chain joins TRBV5-6 to TRBJ2-5, with 10 positions matching TRBD1. The germline CDR1 and CDR2 sequences are SGHDT and YYEEEE. J gave up 3 bases and V 0 bases, and 2 bases lay outside the gene matches. The CDR3 covers 15 residues. In DNA, the CDR3 is TGTGCCAGCAGCTTGGCCGGGACAGGGGAAGAGACCCAGTACTTC. It yields the protein CASSLAGTGEETQYF.